The 7 T cell receptor beta chains in this list originate from one sample, sequenced in a study of T cells in Graves' hyperthyroidism and ophthalmopathy. Researchers took RNA transcripts and amplified the TCR beta CDR3 regions from them. HTBI primers drove first-round RT-PCR of the TCR CDR3. TCRdb re-analysed the multiplex PCR reads in MiXCR, keeping a single row per CDR3 protein. The sample has 500,000 to 750,000 distinct CDR3 sequences, 12% to 15% seen once. The sequenced sample consisted of blood. Receptors were obtained from a woman aged 18 to 35 with Graves' ophthalmopathy.

This clonotype has a single count. The V call is TRBV5-6, the J call TRBJ2-2, with TRBD1 identical over 9 bases. With 0 bases clipped from V and 7 bases from J, the junction kept 4 bases outside the gene matches. CDR3 length equals 15 residues. Germline loops: CDR1 SGHDT, CDR2 YYEEEE. The CDR3 coding sequence is TGTGCCAGCAGCTTGGGGGACAGGGTTATCGGGGAGCTGTTTTTT. This encodes CASSLGDRVIGELFF. The full variable domain, in which reference TRBV5-6 and TRBJ2-2 provide the parts outside the CDR3, is DAGVTQSPTHLIKTRGQQVTLRCSPKSGHDTVSWYQQALGQGPQFIFQYYEEEERQRGNFPDRFSGHQFPNYSSELNVNALLLGDSALYLCASSLGDRVIGELFFGEGSRLTVL.

This clonotype was picked up many times. The chain combines TRBV7-9 with TRBJ2-7; 9 bases are a match to TRBD1. CDR1 and CDR2 from the germline V gene are SEHNR and FQNEAQ (reference sequence). This CDR3 contains 15 residues. J was trimmed by 4 bases and V by 5 bases; bases with no gene match: 9. The CDR3 region is CASSQTGQGMYEQYF. The CDR3, as DNA: TGTGCCAGCAGCCAAACGGGACAGGGAATGTACGAGCAGTACTTC.

In this sample, this clonotype turned up many times. The V and J genes are TRBV5-6 and TRBJ1-4, with no clear D. The germline V gene has CDR1 SGHDT and CDR2 YYEEEE. CDR3 length: 16 residues. V lost 2 bases and J 0 bases, leaving 11 bases between the germline ends. CDR3 nucleotides: TGTGCCAGCAGCTTCTTGGGTCTGGCAACTAATGAAAAACTGTTTTTT. It specifies CASSFLGLATNEKLFF.

This clonotype has ten or more counts. This rearrangement joins TRBV10-3 to TRBJ2-1; tentatively, D is TRBD2 (6 bases). The CDR3 consists of 14 residues. Germline V CDR1 and CDR2: ENHRY, SYGVKD. V lost 5 bases, J lost 0 bases, and 8 bases lay in between. The CDR3, as DNA: TGTGCCATCAGTCGCGGGGCCTCCTACAATGAGCAGTTCTTC. This translates into CAISRGASYNEQFF.

V is TRBV5-8 and J is TRBJ2-2; 7 bases line up with TRBD1. CDR3 length: 15 residues. Germline trimming cut 2 bases from V and 3 bases from J; bases unmatched to any gene: 4. Germline CDR1 and CDR2: SGHTS and YDEGEE. The CDR3 protein is CASSFRQGYTGELFF. CDR3 DNA sequence: TGTGCCAGCAGCTTCAGACAGGGATACACCGGGGAGCTGTTTTTT. The complete variable domain, with remaining parts taken from reference TRBV5-8 and TRBJ2-2, reads EAGVTQSPTHLIKTRGQQATLRCSPISGHTSVYWYQQALGLGLQFLLWYDEGEERNRGNFPPRFSGRQFPNYSSELNVNALELEDSALYLCASSFRQGYTGELFFGEGSRLTVL.

This clonotype was recorded at least ten times. The V call is TRBV11-3, the J call TRBJ2-1; D is possibly TRBD2 (6 bases). Germline CDR1 and CDR2: SGHNT and YENEEA. This CDR3 contains 16 residues. V was cut by 5 bases and J by 0 bases, with 14 bases left in between. The CDR3: CASSPEGKTSYNEQFF. As DNA, the CDR3 is TGTGCCAGCAGCCCGGAGGGGAAGACCTCCTACAATGAGCAGTTCTTC.

Ten or more counts support this clonotype. The J gene is TRBJ1-5, the V gene TRBV12-3 or TRBV12-4; D not certain. The CDR3 consists of 12 residues. Trimming removed 6 bases at V and 3 bases at J, with 6 bases between. The DNA for the CDR3 is TGTGCCAGCAGGCAGTCCAATCAGCCCCAGCATTTT. This gives the protein CASRQSNQPQHF.